These 26 T cell receptor beta chains originate from one sample sequenced in a study of early T cells in non-severe SARS-CoV-2 infection. Via MiXCR, TCRdb re-called the 5' RACE reads, giving one row per CDR3 protein. The table has over 100,000 distinct CDR3 sequences, roughly 13% seen once; the top ten hold roughly 6.2%. Material: whole blood. All receptors derive from an adult who was a healthcare worker with PCR-confirmed SARS-CoV-2 infection or an uninfected control (not recorded which).

This clonotype has just a few counts. V gene TRBV12-3 or TRBV12-4 combines with J gene TRBJ2-7, with 8 bases matching TRBD1. The ends lost 8 bases at V and 5 bases at J; junction bases unmatched: 8. The CDR3 totals 13 residues. Written as DNA, the CDR3 is TGTGCCAGCGGAGACAGGGGTCCTGACGAGCAGTACTTC. It specifies CASGDRGPDEQYF.

V usage is TRBV5-1 and J usage is TRBJ2-3, with no clear D. Looked up from germline, CDR1 is SGHRS and CDR2 is YFSETQ. The CDR3 has 15 amino acids. Trimming left V 0 bases short and J 3 bases short, with 11 bases between. CDR3 sequence reads: CASSLATRATDTQYF. CDR3 coding DNA: TGCGCCAGCAGCTTGGCCACAAGGGCGACAGATACGCAGTATTTT.

The chain carries TRBV18 and TRBJ2-4; D is possibly TRBD2 (5 bases). The germline V and J ends were trimmed by 2 bases and 9 bases, with 11 bases remaining between them. CDR3 size: 13 residues. Germline lookup yields CDR1 KGHSH and CDR2 LQKENI. The CDR3 here is CASSPSGDGIQYF. CDR3 bases: TGTGCCAGCTCACCATCCGGGGATGGCATTCAGTACTTC. Supplemented by reference TRBV18 and TRBJ2-4, the full variable domain reads NAGVMQNPRHLVRRRGQEARLRCSPMKGHSHVYWYRQLPEEGLKFMVYLQKENIIDESGMPKERFSAEFPKEGPSILRIQQVVRGDSAAYFCASSPSGDGIQYFGAGTRLSVL.

This clonotype showed up just a few times. V gene TRBV28 combines with J gene TRBJ2-7; weak D call: TRBD1 (6 bases). Germline CDR1 is MDHEN and CDR2 is SYDVKM. The length of the CDR3 is 14 residues. V was clipped by 6 bases and J by 1 base, with 13 bases between them. The CDR3 spells CASSPGTRSYEQYF. The DNA for the CDR3 is TGTGCCAGCAGCCCAGGGACACGATCCTACGAGCAGTACTTC.

The J gene is TRBJ2-5, the V gene TRBV12-3 or TRBV12-4; D may be TRBD1 or TRBD2 (6 bases each). Trimming stripped 3 bases from V and 5 bases from J, with 16 bases between. The CDR3 spans 15 residues. For the CDR3, the DNA is TGTGCCAGCAGTTTGGGGGGCTTCGGTAGGGAGACCCAGTACTTC. Translated: CASSLGGFGRETQYF.

This clonotype turned up a few times. V usage is TRBV6-1 and J usage is TRBJ2-1, with D hard to call. Trimming took off 6 bases at V and 1 base at J, with 7 bases between the two ends. CDR3 length: 13 residues. The V gene's germline CDR1 is MNHNS and CDR2 SASEGT. The DNA of the CDR3 is TGTGCCAGCAGGGTATTGTCCTACAATGAGCAGTTCTTC. It yields the protein CASRVLSYNEQFF.

This clonotype was counted only a few times. The chain uses TRBV11-2 and TRBJ2-4; 8 bases map to TRBD2. V was pared by 8 bases and J by 2 bases, with 11 bases of the junction left unmatched. The CDR3 consists of 16 residues. Germline V gene data show CDR1 as SGHAT and CDR2 as FQNNGV. The CDR3 protein is CASSKLAEYTKNIQYF. For the CDR3, the DNA is TGTGCCAGCTCCAAACTAGCGGAGTATACCAAAAACATTCAGTACTTC.

This clonotype was observed a few times. The J gene is TRBJ1-1, the V gene TRBV20-1, with D perhaps matching TRBD1 (5 bases). Trimming removed 1 base from V and 7 bases from J, with 13 bases in between. The CDR3 is made up of 13 amino acids. Per the germline V gene, CDR1 is DFQATT and CDR2 is SNEGSKA (reference sequence). The CDR3 sequence: CSARGGSGGEAFF. In DNA, the CDR3 is TGCAGTGCTAGAGGGGGCTCAGGAGGTGAAGCTTTCTTT.

This clonotype was observed at least ten times. This sequence joins TRBV20-1 and TRBJ2-5; 8 nucleotides align to TRBD2. Losses at the gene ends were 0 bases for V and 5 bases for J; bases not matched to a gene: 11. The CDR3 consists of 16 residues. The germline gives CDR1 DFQATT, CDR2 SNEGSKA (reference sequence). The CDR3 sequence is CSARDWERERFETQYF. CDR3 DNA sequence: TGCAGTGCTAGAGATTGGGAGCGGGAGAGGTTTGAGACCCAGTACTTC.

The CDR3 DNA sequence: TGTGCCAGCAGTTTGGCCGGGACTAGCGGGATCTACGAGCAGTACTTC. Protein: CASSLAGTSGIYEQYF. The chain couples TRBV28 to TRBJ2-7; the match to TRBD2 covers 13 bases. CDR1 and CDR2 (germline): MDHEN, SYDVKM. V lost 3 bases to trimming and J lost 3 bases; unmatched junction nucleotides: 5. The CDR3 covers 16 residues. Full variable domain (remainder filled in from reference TRBV28 and TRBJ2-7): DVKVTQSSRYLVKRTGEKVFLECVQDMDHENMFWYRQDPGLGLRLIYFSYDVKMKEKGDIPEGYSVSREKKERFSLILESASTNQTSMYLCASSLAGTSGIYEQYFGPGTRLTVT.

This clonotype was seen only a few times. The gene calls are TRBV20-1 and TRBJ2-3, with D perhaps TRBD1 (5 bases). Per germline, CDR1 DFQATT and CDR2 SNEGSKA (reference sequence). The CDR3 totals 16 residues. V dropped 6 bases and J dropped 0 bases, with 19 bases sitting between them. The CDR3 DNA reads as TGCAGTGCCACTAAAGGGGTCTTAACTAGCACAGATACGCAGTATTTT. It yields the protein CSATKGVLTSTDTQYF.

The V gene is TRBV20-1, the J gene TRBJ2-1, with D uncertain. The V end lost 6 bases, the J end lost 1 base, and 7 bases lay between the germline ends. The CDR3 runs 12 residues. Germline V gene lookup returns CDR1 DFQATT and CDR2 SNEGSKA (reference sequence). DNA of the CDR3: TGCAGTGCAAATCCTTCCTACAATGAGCAGTTCTTC. Translation gives CSANPSYNEQFF.

The chain uses TRBV20-1 and TRBJ2-7; D remains ambiguous. V was trimmed by 5 bases and J by 2 bases, leaving 7 bases between them. The germline CDR1 and CDR2 sequences are DFQATT and SNEGSKA (reference sequence). This CDR3 contains 11 residues. The CDR3 reads CSALNAYEQYF. The DNA for the CDR3 is TGCAGTGCTCTAAACGCCTACGAGCAGTACTTC.

This clonotype was seen ten or more times. The chain combines TRBV5-1 with TRBJ1-5, with no clear D. This CDR3 comprises 11 residues. In germline, CDR1 is SGHRS, CDR2 YFSETQ. The V end was cut by 2 bases, the J end by 12 bases, with 9 bases between. This CDR3 is CASSFNEFQHF. The CDR3 nucleotides are TGCGCCAGCAGCTTTAACGAATTCCAGCATTTT.

There are a few counts of this clonotype. The genes are TRBV6-6 and TRBJ2-7; possible D gene TRBD2, 6 bases. There are 14 residues in the CDR3. Germline CDR1 MNHNY, CDR2 SVGAGI (reference sequence). V lost 5 bases and J lost 1, with 12 bases in between. CDR3 nucleotide sequence: TGTGCCAGCAGTAGTGCTAGCGCGTCCTACGAGCAGTACTTC. Translated, it gives CASSSASASYEQYF.

Remarks on this clonotype: Being one base from a much bigger clone, this may be a read error. The V and J genes are TRBV12-3 or TRBV12-4 and TRBJ2-7; 12 bases are a match to TRBD1. The CDR3 loop spans 16 amino acids. V gave up 4 bases and J gave up 2 bases; unmatched junction bases: 6. CDR3: CASSWIGTGGAYEQYF. Here the CDR3 DNA reads TGTGCCAGCAGTTGGATCGGGACAGGGGGCGCCTACGAGCAGTACTTC.

This clonotype was counted ten times or more. CDR3 in DNA: TGTGCCAGCAGCTTGGCCTTAACAGGGGGAGGACACGAAAAACTGTTTTTT. This gives the protein CASSLALTGGGHEKLFF. The J gene is TRBJ1-4, the V gene TRBV5-8; 8 positions agree with TRBD1. The CDR3 has 17 amino acids. Trimming at V came to 0 bases and at J to 8 bases, leaving 12 bases not matched to a gene. Germline V CDR1 and CDR2: SGHTS, YDEGEE.

This chain links TRBV29-1 with TRBJ2-1; D unresolved. The CDR3 extends over 12 amino acids. V gave up 1 base and J gave up 9 bases, with 10 bases separating them. Germline V gene lookup returns CDR1 SQVTM and CDR2 ANQGSEA. The CDR3 nucleotides are TGCAGCGTTGAAGGTCTTCGGGTTGAGCAGTTCTTC. Translated: CSVEGLRVEQFF.

This chain links TRBV25-1 with TRBJ2-7; D might be TRBD2 (6 bases). CDR1 and CDR2 from the germline V gene are MGHDK and SYGVNS. Trimming took off 4 bases at V and 3 bases at J, with 16 bases between the two ends. The CDR3 extends over 15 amino acids. CDR3 protein: CASSGRGTFLYEQYF. CDR3 DNA sequence: TGTGCCAGCAGTGGCCGGGGGACGTTCCTCTACGAGCAGTACTTC.

The chain combines TRBV12-3 or TRBV12-4 with TRBJ1-2; D gene ambiguous. With 3 bases removed from V and 5 bases from J, the gap between germline ends came to 10 bases. This CDR3 has 13 residues. CDR3 sequence: CASSFDRQYGYTF. CDR3 coding DNA: TGTGCCAGCAGTTTCGACCGCCAATATGGCTACACCTTC.

The rearrangement links TRBV7-2 to TRBJ1-1; unclear D gene. Germline V gene sequence: CDR1 SGHTA, CDR2 FQGNSA. There are 14 residues in the CDR3. V was pared by 2 bases and J by 1 base, with 8 bases between. CDR3 sequence: CASSLLEANTEAFF. The CDR3 nucleotides are TGTGCCAGCAGCTTACTCGAGGCGAACACTGAAGCTTTCTTT.

This clonotype has a handful of counts. V is TRBV10-3 and J is TRBJ1-2, with 8 bases lining up with TRBD1. V dropped 4 bases and J dropped 6; count of bases not matched to a gene: 4. The germline V gene has CDR1 ENHRY and CDR2 SYGVKD. This CDR3 has 13 residues. In nucleotides, the CDR3 is TGTGCCATCAGTGGGACAGGGTTGGATGGCTACACCTTC. Protein: CAISGTGLDGYTF.

A few counts support this clonotype. The V call is TRBV7-2, the J call TRBJ2-3; D ambiguous. Trimming removed 6 bases at V and 1 base at J, with 14 bases between. The CDR3 covers 15 residues. Germline CDR1 reads SGHTA; CDR2 reads FQGNSA. The CDR3 spells CASSPRTRRTDTQYF. CDR3 nucleotide sequence: TGTGCCAGCAGTCCGCGGACGAGACGCACAGATACGCAGTATTTT.

The chain has TRBV10-2 and TRBJ2-2; unclear D gene. The CDR3 runs 11 residues. Trimming removed 7 bases from V and 2 bases from J, with 2 bases in between. The germline V gene has CDR1 WSHSY and CDR2 SAAADI. This CDR3 reads CASTNTGELFF. The DNA for the CDR3 is TGCGCCAGCACTAACACCGGGGAGCTGTTTTTT.

In its sample, this clonotype was seen many times. V gene TRBV5-1 combines with J gene TRBJ1-2, with D hard to call. The CDR3 consists of 13 residues. V lost 0 bases and J lost 1, with 4 bases in between. Germline V gene lookup returns CDR1 SGHRS and CDR2 YFSETQ. The CDR3 nucleotides read TGCGCCAGCAGCTTGGGCGGTAACTATGGCTACACCTTC. Protein product: CASSLGGNYGYTF.

This clonotype came up a few times. This chain uses TRBV4-2 with TRBJ2-3, with D unclear. CDR1 and CDR2 (germline): LGHNA, YNFKEQ. Between the trimmed V and J ends, which lost 2 bases and 6 bases, there was a span of 15 bases. The CDR3 consists of 15 residues. The CDR3 spells CASSQSRYMRDTQYF. CDR3 sequence (DNA): TGTGCCAGCAGCCAATCTCGCTATATGCGCGATACGCAGTATTTT.